This TCR beta chain was sequenced for a study of post-analysis software for immune sequencing data. About the research overall: The patients showed relapsing-remitting, secondary progressive and progressive-relapsing multiple sclerosis courses. Study findings and constraints: Significantly lower normalized Chao1 diversity was seen in multiple sclerosis patients than in controls. Higher frequency in patients than in controls was seen for about five TRBV segments, with TRBV5-6, TRBV5-1 and TRBV20-1 among them.

CDR3 length: 16 residues. J lost 0 bases, V lost 5 bases, and 9 bases had no gene match. Germline CDR1 and CDR2: SGHVS and FNYEAQ. The library was made from cDNA and included unique molecular identifiers. TCRdb recomputed calls from the PCR reads with MiXCR, one row per CDR3 protein. The sample has about 820,000 distinct CDR3 sequences, under 70% seen once. To note about this clonotype: Its target is not known.

Sequenced sample: blood. V is TRBV7-6 and J is TRBJ2-7; 8 bases are shared with TRBD1. The receptor's source is a girl aged 5-17 years with multiple sclerosis. CDR3 sequence: CASSPRTGPSSYEQYF. In DNA, the CDR3 is TGTGCCAGCAGCCCGAGGACAGGGCCAAGCTCCTACGAGCAGTACTTC.